The sequence of this TCR beta chain was determined in a study of blood T cells in healthy people across ages. As for the study in general: Per every two T cells, about one barcoded beta molecule was captured by template switching. Whole-study findings and limits: Shifts in expanded clonotypes may have been confounded by donor CMV status, which was unknown.

On this clonotype: The target antigen is unknown. One end of the junction fails to match germline, which may point to a read error.

Next came a second PCR, run for roughly 6 to 11 cycles, which used a sample-barcoded 5' primer along with a J-beta primer mix. All cDNA molecules were each tagged by a template-switch adaptor with 12 random nucleotides. TCRdb reanalysed the 5' RACE reads using MiXCR and keeps one entry per CDR3 protein. The sample includes 2 million or so distinct CDR3 sequences, around half seen only once; the top ten take about 2.1%. Isolated PBMCs totaled at least 6.5 million in each sample. There are 13 residues in the CDR3. Per germline, CDR1 SNHLY and CDR2 FYNNEI. This TCR was sampled from a woman aged 40 to 50 in good health. The chain couples TRBV2 to TRBJ1-5, with D uncertain. The specimen was blood. The CDR3 DNA is TGTGTCAGCAGTGAATATCAAAATCAGCCCCAGCATTTT. This encodes CVSSEYQNQPQHF.